The 14 T cell receptor beta chains listed next were all sequenced from one sample in a study of T cell responses to AZD1222 COVID-19 vaccine. TCRdb keeps only in-frame clones here, not all; method: immunoSEQ multiplex PCR. The table records approximately 130,000 clones, about 90% of them present only once. Here the sequenced sample was peripheral blood, taken on day 0 of AZD1222 vaccination. The receptors shown here come from an adult in good health.

The chain carries TRBV10-3 and TRBJ2-3; no clear D gene. The CDR3 contains 15 residues. The germline V gene encodes CDR1 ENHRY and CDR2 SYGVKD. Trimming took off 0 bases at V and 5 bases at J, with 12 bases between the two ends. The CDR3, as DNA: TGTGCCATCAGTGAGTCAATCAATACCGGAGATACGCAGTATTTT. As protein: CAISESINTGDTQYF.

The rearrangement links TRBV11-3 to TRBJ1-1, with no clear D. In germline, CDR1 is SGHNT, CDR2 YENEEA. The V and J ends lost 4 bases and 7 bases respectively, with 13 bases between them. This CDR3 is 13 amino acids long. The CDR3 spells CASSSRAGYEAFF. The CDR3 DNA follows: TGTGCCAGCAGCTCCCGGGCGGGATATGAAGCTTTCTTT.

J is TRBJ2-7 and V is TRBV2; 8 bases fit TRBD1. Germline trimming cut 6 bases from V and 1 base from J; bases unmatched to any gene: 8. Germline lookup yields CDR1 SNHLY and CDR2 FYNNEI. This CDR3 is built from 15 residues. CDR3 in DNA: TGTGCCAGCAGCGAGACAGGGGTACGATCCTACGAGCAGTACTTC. It translates to CASSETGVRSYEQYF.

The CDR3 sequence: CSARAGGARTEAFF. DNA of the CDR3: TGCAGCGCCCGGGCGGGAGGGGCACGCACTGAAGCTTTCTTT. The chain employs TRBV29-1 and TRBJ1-1; D might be TRBD1 (5 bases). Germline V lookup: CDR1 SQVTM, CDR2 ANQGSEA. The length of the CDR3 is 14 residues. Trimming cost V 7 bases and J 4 bases, with 19 bases left between them.

V usage is TRBV18 and J usage is TRBJ1-2; TRBD1 matches 9 bases. Germline CDR1 KGHSH, CDR2 LQKENI. V lost 3 bases to trimming and J lost 5 bases; unmatched junction nucleotides: 7. The CDR3 length is 15 residues. The CDR3 sequence: CASSPPGTGFYGYTF. CDR3 coding DNA: TGTGCCAGCTCACCCCCCGGGACAGGGTTTTATGGCTACACCTTC.

The table lists this clone with a few counts. This rearrangement joins TRBV27 to TRBJ1-2, with 7 positions matching TRBD1. The germline V gene has CDR1 MNHEY and CDR2 SMNVEV (reference sequence). The CDR3 has 14 residues. V trimming: 5 bases; J trimming: 0 bases; junction bases outside the gene matches: 3. The CDR3 region is CASSTQGANYGYTF. In nucleotides, the CDR3 is TGTGCCAGCAGTACGCAGGGGGCTAACTATGGCTACACCTTC.

This CDR3 is CASSYGLSSPLHF. The CDR3 coding sequence is TGTGCCAGCAGTTACGGGTTGAGTTCACCCCTCCACTTT. This sequence joins TRBV6-2 or TRBV6-3 and TRBJ1-6, with D unclear. Germline V lookup: CDR1 MNHEY, CDR2 SVGEGT. Trimming shortened V by 2 bases and J by 9 bases, and 8 bases separated the two germline ends. The length of the CDR3 is 13 residues.

The V gene is TRBV30, the J gene TRBJ2-5; 8 bases match TRBD1. The CDR3 extends over 15 amino acids. The germline V gene has CDR1 GTSNPN and CDR2 SVGIG (reference sequence). Germline trimming cut 4 bases from V and 4 bases from J; bases unmatched to any gene: 11. The DNA of the CDR3 is TGTGCCTGGATTCGGACAGGGCTGGTAACAGAGACCCAGTACTTC. This gives the protein CAWIRTGLVTETQYF.

This sequence joins TRBV7-9 and TRBJ2-5; D tentatively fits TRBD1 or TRBD2 (5 bases each). Germline CDR1 reads SEHNR; CDR2 reads FQNEAQ (reference sequence). Trimming left V 3 bases short and J 4 bases short, with 15 bases between. CDR3 length: 15 amino acids. The CDR3 DNA sequence: TGTGCCAGCAGCTTGAAGGGGACGAGGCTAGAGACCCAGTACTTC. This gives the protein CASSLKGTRLETQYF. The full variable domain, completed using reference TRBV7-9 and TRBJ2-5, is DTGVSQNPRHKITKRGQNVTFRCDPISEHNRLYWYRQTLGQGPEFLTYFQNEAQLEKSRLLSDRFSAERPKGSFSTLEIQRTEQGDSAMYLCASSLKGTRLETQYFGPGTRLLVL.

The chain joins TRBV7-6 to TRBJ1-1; tentatively, D is TRBD1 (5 bases). CDR1 SGHVS and CDR2 FNYEAQ come from the germline V gene. Deletions cut 4 bases from V and 1 base from J, with 10 bases between. CDR3 size: 14 residues. CDR3 sequence: CASSSGTANTEAFF. CDR3 bases: TGTGCCAGCAGCTCCGGGACGGCGAACACTGAAGCTTTCTTT.

The J gene is TRBJ1-1, the V gene TRBV6-5; 7 nucleotides align to TRBD1. This CDR3 contains 15 residues. Trimming at V came to 5 bases and at J to 5 bases, leaving 11 bases not matched to a gene. CDR1 is MNHEY and CDR2 is SVGAGI in the germline V gene. CDR3 nucleotide sequence: TGTGCCAGCAGTCGCACCGGGACAGCCGAAACTGAAGCTTTCTTT. Translating it yields CASSRTGTAETEAFF.

The J gene is TRBJ1-4, the V gene TRBV9, with D unclear. Germline assignment: CDR1 SGDLS and CDR2 YYNGEE. V was trimmed by 2 bases and J by 4 bases, leaving 15 bases between them. The CDR3 spans 16 residues. The CDR3 region has the DNA TGTGCCAGCAGCGTCACGCCGGGCGGCTTTAATGAAAAACTGTTTTTT. Protein product: CASSVTPGGFNEKLFF.

The chain combines TRBV6-5 with TRBJ1-4; the D is unclear. V gave up 6 bases and J gave up 0 bases, with 11 bases separating them. Germline V gene sequence: CDR1 MNHEY, CDR2 SVGAGI. The CDR3 has 15 residues. CDR3 nucleotides: TGTGCCAGCAGCTCCAACAGAGCAACTAATGAAAAACTGTTTTTT. Translated, it gives CASSSNRATNEKLFF.

In this sample, this clone turned up a few times. The CDR3 region is CASSTTTGPWTF. CDR3 DNA sequence: TGTGCCAGCAGCACTACGACAGGCCCCTGGACCTTC. The gene calls are TRBV3-1 (or the pseudogene TRBV3-2) and TRBJ1-2; a weak D match, TRBD1 (6 bases). This CDR3 has 12 amino acids. Germline assignment: CDR1 LGHDT and CDR2 YNNKEL (reference sequence). V lost 5 bases to trimming and J lost 14 bases, with 18 bases between them.